Below are 10 T cell receptor beta chains sequenced from a single sample in a study of T cells in women clearing cervical HPV infection. Some clones are missing from TCRdb's copy, which holds only in-frame ones; the method was immunoSEQ multiplex PCR. The table for this sample gives around 33,000 clones. The specimen sequenced was blood buffy coat. These TCRs come from a woman aged 18-70 years with a cervical HPV16 infection that either progressed to CIN3+ or cleared (not recorded which).

On this clone itself: The read finishes 3 residues shy of the CDR3 end, and the germline J gene is used to complete it. This rearrangement joins TRBV5-1 to TRBJ2-2; 11 bases map to TRBD1. CDR1 SGHRS and CDR2 YFSETQ come from the germline V gene. The trim removed 3 bases at V and 8 bases at J, leaving 9 bases unmatched. CDR3 length: 16 residues. Partial CDR3 DNA: TGCGCCAGCAGCTGGGGTGGACAGGGGGCATCGGGGGAG. As protein: CASSWGGQGASGE. The CDR3 in full is CASSWGGQGASGELFF.

Comment on this clone: The sequence runs out 3 residues before the end of the CDR3; the remainder is reconstructed from the germline J gene. V usage is TRBV11-2 and J usage is TRBJ1-5; D gene unclear. V lost 0 bases, J lost 1 base, and 7 bases lay in between. The CDR3 totals 15 residues. Germline V gene data show CDR1 as SGHAT and CDR2 as FQNNGV. CDR3 region: CASSLEPGSNQPQHF. The part of the CDR3 DNA that was read is TGTGCCAGCAGCTTAGAGCCAGGAAGCAATCAGCCC. The entire variable domain, with the rest obtained from reference TRBV11-2 and TRBJ1-5, is as follows: EAGVAQSPRYKIIEKRQSVAFWCNPISGHATLYWYQQILGQGPKLLIQFQNNGVVDDSQLPKDRFSAERLKGVDSTLKIQPAKLEDSAVYLCASSLEPGSNQPQHFGDGTRLSIL.

Note on this clone: The read stops 3 residues short of the end of the CDR3; the missing end is completed from the germline J gene. J is TRBJ2-3 and V is TRBV19; weak D call: TRBD1 (5 bases). Germline V lookup: CDR1 LNHDA, CDR2 SQIVND (reference sequence). There are 13 residues in the CDR3. The CDR3 reads CASSAQGGQPQYF. The part of the CDR3 DNA that was read is TGTGCCAGTAGTGCCCAGGGTGGGCAGCCG.

On this clone: The CDR3 end lies 3 residues beyond the end of the read and is filled in from the germline J gene. V gene TRBV20-1 combines with J gene TRBJ2-3; TRBD1 aligns across 8 bases. There are 13 residues in the CDR3. Looked up from germline, CDR1 is DFQATT and CDR2 is SNEGSKA (reference sequence). V was clipped by 5 bases and J by 1 base; unmatched bases: 2. CDR3 protein: CSAQTGGTDTQYF. The DNA read from the CDR3 is TGCAGTGCTCAGACAGGGGGCACAGATACG.

Comments on this clone: The CDR3 goes on 3 residues after the read ends, and that part is filled in from the germline J gene. The rearrangement uses TRBV7-3 and TRBJ2-1, with 8 bases identical to TRBD1. The germline gives CDR1 SGHTA, CDR2 FQGTGA. V was clipped by 5 bases and J by 0 bases; unmatched bases: 6. The CDR3 length is 16 residues. The CDR3 DNA, read in part, is TGTGCCAGCAGCCCCCACACAGGGGGCTCCTACAATGAG. This translates into CASSPHTGGSYNE. The whole CDR3 sequence reads CASSPHTGGSYNEQFF.

Turning to this clone: The read terminates 3 residues before the CDR3 end, so the remaining end is supplied by the germline J gene. The chain combines TRBV7-2 with TRBJ2-2; 12 bases match TRBD1. The ends lost 11 bases at V and 6 bases at J; junction bases unmatched: 10. The CDR3 length is 15 residues. From germline, CDR1 is SGHTA and CDR2 FQGNSA. The covered CDR3 bases are TGTGCCGGCTCTGGGGACAGGGGGCGGCCCGGGGAG. Amino acid sequence: CAGSGDRGRPGE. The entire CDR3 is CAGSGDRGRPGELFF.

As to this clone: Sequencing ends 3 residues short of the CDR3 end; the germline J gene provides the rest. The chain links TRBV5-1 to TRBJ2-3, with 9 bases identical to TRBD1. CDR1 is SGHRS, CDR2 YFSETQ, per germline. The CDR3 is made up of 16 amino acids. The CDR3 bases that were read are TGCGCCAGCAGCTTGGTCCCCGGGACAGGGCAAGAGACG. Translation: CASSLVPGTGQET. The full CDR3 reads CASSLVPGTGQETQYF. Supplemented by reference TRBV5-1 and TRBJ2-3, the full variable domain reads KAGVTQTPRYLIKTRGQQVTLSCSPISGHRSVSWYQQTPGQGLQFLFEYFSETQRNKGNFPGRFSGRQFSNSRSEMNVSTLELGDSALYLCASSLVPGTGQETQYFGPGTRLTVL.

A word on this clone: Read sequence stops 3 residues before the CDR3 end, and the germline J gene provides the missing end. The chain joins TRBV18 to TRBJ1-3; the D is unclear. V was cut by 0 bases and J by 1 base, with 10 bases left in between. This CDR3 has 16 amino acids. CDR1 is KGHSH and CDR2 is LQKENI in the germline V gene. CDR3 DNA (partial): TGTGCCAGCTCACCACCGAACACCGTGTCTGGAAACACC. It yields the protein CASSPPNTVSGNT. The entire CDR3 sequence reads CASSPPNTVSGNTIYF.

On this clone: The CDR3 is cut off 3 residues early in the read; its end comes from the germline J gene. This sequence joins TRBV5-1 and TRBJ2-2, with a weak D call TRBD2 (6 bases). The CDR3 length is 16 residues. Trimming removed 4 bases at V and 5 bases at J, with 18 bases between. Germline V lookup: CDR1 SGHRS, CDR2 YFSETQ. CDR3 DNA (partial): TGCGCCAGCAGCCCGGACCCCCTTGGACTAACCGGGGAG. Translated, it gives CASSPDPLGLTGE. In full, the CDR3 reads CASSPDPLGLTGELFF.

The CDR3 is CASSPDDRTYEQYF. The DNA read from the CDR3 is TGTGCCAGCTCACCCGACGACAGGACCTACGAG. This chain uses TRBV18 with TRBJ2-7; D perhaps matches TRBD1 (6 bases). The CDR3 end falls 3 residues outside the read, so it is completed with the germline J gene. CDR1 is KGHSH and CDR2 is LQKENI in the germline V gene. V was pared by 3 bases and J by 2 bases, with 11 bases between. This CDR3 contains 14 residues. Complete variable domain (other parts from reference TRBV18 and TRBJ2-7): NAGVMQNPRHLVRRRGQEARLRCSPMKGHSHVYWYRQLPEEGLKFMVYLQKENIIDESGMPKERFSAEFPKEGPSILRIQQVVRGDSAAYFCASSPDDRTYEQYFGPGTRLTVT.